This T cell receptor (beta chain) came from a study of post-analysis software for immune sequencing data. Overall study: Recorded disease courses covered relapsing-remitting, secondary progressive and progressive-relapsing multiple sclerosis. Some patients had no subtype annotation.

Prepared TCR beta cDNA libraries contained unique molecular identifiers. TCRdb reprocessed the PCR reads with MiXCR, giving one entry per CDR3 protein. The table has 350,000 to 450,000 distinct CDR3 sequences, roughly 40% seen once. V lost 4 bases to trimming and J lost 9 bases; unmatched junction nucleotides: 10. Germline V gives CDR1 MNHNY, CDR2 SVGAGI (reference sequence). The CDR3 spans 15 residues. This clonotype was observed a few times. What it binds is not known. Study findings and constraints: The authors found that F measure strongly co-clustered same-batch samples. A few TRBV segments (TRBV5-6, TRBV5-1 and TRBV20-1 among them) occurred more frequently in patients than in controls.

This TCR was recovered from a girl aged 2-10 years with multiple sclerosis. Sequenced: blood. The rearrangement uses TRBV6-6 and TRBJ2-1; 9 nucleotides match TRBD2. In DNA, the CDR3 is TGTGCCAGCAGTTTTTCACTAGCGCGGGGGGGTGAGCAGTTCTTC. Amino acid sequence: CASSFSLARGGEQFF.